The 23 T cell receptor beta chains below were found in one sample sequenced in a study of blood T cell repertoires in COVID-19 (dated by TCRdb to 2020 to 2022). The method behind the library was the immunoSEQ multiplex PCR assay. The clones in this table, taken by TCRdb from immuneACCESS, are in-frame only. Not every clone is retained; where verified, under half of the shortfall comes from an unresolved V gene, and the cause of the rest is unknown. The sample data list 150,000 to 250,000 clones, and around 87% of these were observed just once. The ten largest clonotypes hold around 2.4% of the sample. Sequenced: PBMCs or T cells enriched from blood (not recorded which). These receptor sequences come from a woman in her 30s who had recovered from COVID-19.

The chain carries TRBV27 and TRBJ2-6; a weak D match, TRBD2 (6 bases). Germline-derived CDR1 and CDR2 are MNHEY and SMNVEV (reference sequence). V lost 3 bases and J lost 0, with 9 bases in between. This CDR3 region has 16 residues. The CDR3 bases are TGTGCCAGCAGTTTGCATAGCGGCTCTGGGGCCAACGTCCTGACTTTC. It specifies CASSLHSGSGANVLTF.

The J gene is TRBJ2-7, the V gene TRBV5-4, with TRBD1 matching 8 bases. CDR1 and CDR2 (germline): SGHNT, YYREEE (reference sequence). The length of the CDR3 is 14 residues. V lost 5 bases and J lost 2; bases outside the gene matches: 6. The CDR3 sequence is CASSRDRSAYEQYF. The CDR3 DNA reads as TGTGCCAGCAGTCGGGACAGGTCGGCCTACGAGCAGTACTTC.

V usage is TRBV2 and J usage is TRBJ2-2, with TRBD2 identical over 13 bases. This CDR3 has 16 residues. In germline, CDR1 is SNHLY, CDR2 FYNNEI. The V and J ends lost 11 bases and 8 bases, in that order; junction bases with no gene match: 14. DNA for the CDR3: TGTGCCTCATCAGTAGGGACTAGCGGGGCGATAGGGGAGCTGTTTTTT. Its translation: CASSVGTSGAIGELFF.

J is TRBJ1-1 and V is TRBV5-5; TRBD1 matches at 7 bases. Germline assignment: CDR1 SGHKS and CDR2 YYEKEE (reference sequence). J lost 4 bases, V lost 2 bases, and 2 bases had no gene match. The CDR3 contains 13 residues. For the CDR3, the DNA is TGTGCCAGCAGCTTCGCAGGGGGCACTGAAGCTTTCTTT. Amino acids: CASSFAGGTEAFF.

This chain joins TRBV15 and TRBJ1-1; D is unclear. The germline V and J ends were trimmed by 3 bases and 1 base, with 6 bases remaining between them. The germline CDR1 and CDR2 sequences are LNHNV and YYDKDF (reference sequence). This CDR3 has 13 amino acids. CDR3 sequence reads: CATSRAGNTEAFF. CDR3 DNA: TGTGCCACCAGCAGGGCAGGGAACACTGAAGCTTTCTTT.

V is TRBV11-3 and J is TRBJ2-7; 7 bases fit TRBD1. CDR3 size: 17 residues. Germline lookup yields CDR1 SGHNT and CDR2 YENEEA. V trimming: 1 base; J trimming: 3 bases; junction bases outside the gene matches: 12. The DNA for the CDR3 is TGTGCCAGCAGCTTAGGGATTGACAGGGCATTAGGCTACGAGCAGTACTTC. This sequence encodes CASSLGIDRALGYEQYF.

CDR3 residues: CASSPHRGLGNNEQFF. The CDR3 DNA sequence: TGTGCCAGCAGCCCCCACAGGGGGCTGGGGAACAATGAGCAGTTCTTC. The chain recombines TRBV11-1 with TRBJ2-1, with 9 bases identical to TRBD1. The germline gives CDR1 SGHAT, CDR2 FQDESV (reference sequence). With 5 bases clipped from V and 5 bases from J, the junction kept 10 bases outside the gene matches. This CDR3 spans 16 amino acids.

The chain has TRBV6-5 and TRBJ1-2; D unclear. Trimming took off 7 bases at V and 0 bases at J, with 6 bases between the two ends. This CDR3 region has 12 residues. CDR1 and CDR2 (germline): MNHEY, SVGAGI. The CDR3 bases are TGTGCCAGCACCGACACTAACTATGGCTACACCTTC. As protein: CASTDTNYGYTF.

On this clone: This CDR3 is also generated by other DNA sequences in the sample. The chain employs TRBV4-3 and TRBJ2-7; a possible D gene is TRBD1 (5 bases). CDR3 length: 14 residues. Germline V gene data show CDR1 as LGHNA and CDR2 as YSLEER. V lost 1 base and J 1 base, leaving 8 bases between the germline ends. CDR3 sequence reads: CASSQGQGSYEQYF. The CDR3 DNA follows: TGCGCCAGCAGCCAAGGTCAGGGTTCCTACGAGCAGTACTTC.

This clone was counted a few times. This chain links TRBV5-1 with TRBJ1-6; D remains unclear. Trimming shortened V by 2 bases and J by 0 bases, and 9 bases separated the two germline ends. The germline V gene encodes CDR1 SGHRS and CDR2 YFSETQ. There are 16 residues in the CDR3. DNA for the CDR3: TGCGCCAGCAGCTTACGGGATAGCTCCTATAATTCACCCCTCCACTTT. Its protein is CASSLRDSSYNSPLHF. Together with reference TRBV5-1 and TRBJ1-6, the CDR3 gives the full variable domain: KAGVTQTPRYLIKTRGQQVTLSCSPISGHRSVSWYQQTPGQGLQFLFEYFSETQRNKGNFPGRFSGRQFSNSRSEMNVSTLELGDSALYLCASSLRDSSYNSPLHFGNGTRLTVT.

The CDR3 nucleotides are TGTGCCAGCAGGGGAGGCGGGAGGGGACCTTCTGGAAACACCATATATTTT. The encoded protein is CASRGGGRGPSGNTIYF. V gene TRBV7-9 combines with J gene TRBJ1-3; D is perhaps TRBD1 (5 bases). This CDR3 spans 17 amino acids. Trimming removed 6 bases at V and 1 base at J, with 19 bases between. Germline V lookup: CDR1 SEHNR, CDR2 FQNEAQ (reference sequence).

This clone occurred once. This chain uses TRBV12-5 with TRBJ2-7, with TRBD1 identical over 9 bases. CDR1 LGHNT and CDR2 FRNRAP come from the germline V gene. Trimming at V came to 0 bases and at J to 5 bases, leaving 8 bases not matched to a gene. The CDR3 totals 16 residues. The CDR3 loop is CASGLVLGQGFHEQYF. The CDR3 DNA reads as TGTGCTAGTGGTTTGGTACTGGGACAGGGTTTTCACGAGCAGTACTTC.

The chain carries TRBV5-1 and TRBJ2-1; weak D call: TRBD2 (6 bases). The CDR3 length is 17 residues. V was shortened by 1 base and J by 7 bases, with 21 bases between the two germline ends. In germline, CDR1 is SGHRS, CDR2 YFSETQ. The CDR3 DNA follows: TGCGCCAGCAGCTTGAGGATCTCGTCGGGAGAGGGGAATGAGCAGTTCTTC. Protein product: CASSLRISSGEGNEQFF.

This chain connects TRBV24-1 to TRBJ2-7, with D hard to call. Trimming took off 5 bases at V and 1 base at J, with 8 bases between the two ends. This CDR3 is built from 13 residues. Germline CDR1 reads KGHDR; CDR2 reads SFDVKD. The CDR3 loop reads CATSAAGSYEQYF. Written as DNA, the CDR3 is TGTGCCACCAGTGCTGCAGGATCCTACGAGCAGTACTTC.

The V gene is TRBV19, the J gene TRBJ2-7; 7 positions agree with TRBD2. The CDR3 totals 12 residues. Germline V gives CDR1 LNHDA, CDR2 SQIVND (reference sequence). V lost 5 bases and J lost 6; bases outside the gene matches: 4. DNA of the CDR3: TGTGCCAGTAGTGTTGGGGGGGGCGAGCAGTACTTC. Protein product: CASSVGGGEQYF.

The sample holds one count of this clone. V is TRBV21-1 and J is TRBJ2-1; whether TRBD2, the table's D call, matches the DNA was not checked. TRBV21-1 is designated a pseudogene. This CDR3 spans 16 amino acids. CDR3 nucleotides: TGTGCCAGCAGCACCCGACTAGCGGGGACTTACAATGAGCAGTTCTTC. It yields the protein CASSTRLAGTYNEQFF.

V usage is TRBV6-6 and J usage is TRBJ1-3; D gene ambiguous. V gave up 2 bases and J gave up 0 bases, with 11 bases separating them. The CDR3 runs 16 residues. Germline V gene data show CDR1 as MNHNY and CDR2 as SVGAGI (reference sequence). This chain's CDR3 is CASSYVHRSSGNTIYF. The CDR3 nucleotides read TGTGCCAGCAGTTACGTCCACAGAAGCTCTGGAAACACCATATATTTT.

The genes are TRBV10-2 and TRBJ2-7; 7 nucleotides agree with TRBD2. The CDR3 has 13 residues. Looked up from germline, CDR1 is WSHSY and CDR2 is SAAADI. After removal of 7 bases from V and 6 bases from J, the junction contained 9 bases not matched to a gene. CDR3 sequence reads: CASTRGEGAEQYF. The CDR3 DNA follows: TGCGCCAGCACTCGGGGGGAGGGCGCCGAGCAGTACTTC.

The chain recombines TRBV4-3 with TRBJ2-1; a weak D match, TRBD1 (5 bases). The V end was cut by 4 bases, the J end by 3 bases, with 13 bases between. Germline V gene lookup returns CDR1 LGHNA and CDR2 YSLEER. The CDR3 consists of 15 residues. In DNA, the CDR3 is TGCGCCAGCAGCCCTTATGCCACAGGCTACAATGAGCAGTTCTTC. This translates into CASSPYATGYNEQFF.

The J gene is TRBJ1-2, the V gene TRBV7-9; D is perhaps TRBD1 (5 bases). The CDR3 totals 12 residues. The V gene lost 2 bases and the J gene lost 6 bases, with 7 bases spanning the gap. Germline assignment: CDR1 SEHNR and CDR2 FQNEAQ (reference sequence). The CDR3: CASSLSGHGYTF. In DNA, the CDR3 is TGTGCCAGCAGCTTATCAGGGCATGGCTACACCTTC.

The chain is built from TRBV24-1 and TRBJ1-2; possibly TRBD1 for D (5 bases). V was clipped by 4 bases and J by 4 bases, with 12 bases between them. Germline loops: CDR1 KGHDR, CDR2 SFDVKD. This CDR3 contains 14 residues. Here the CDR3 reads CATSDSTVPYGYTF. The CDR3 region has the DNA TGTGCCACCAGTGACTCGACAGTCCCCTATGGCTACACCTTC.

A single count supports this clone. The gene calls are TRBV28 and TRBJ2-1; D is unclear. Germline loops: CDR1 MDHEN, CDR2 SYDVKM. V was trimmed by 7 bases and J by 4 bases, leaving 14 bases between them. This CDR3 is 14 amino acids long. The chain's CDR3 is CASTPPRAYNEQFF. The CDR3 coding sequence is TGTGCCAGCACCCCCCCCCGCGCTTACAATGAGCAGTTCTTC.

This sequence joins TRBV11-3 and TRBJ1-1; D might be TRBD1 (6 bases). The CDR3 totals 16 residues. Per the germline V gene, CDR1 is SGHNT and CDR2 is YENEEA. V shed 5 bases and J shed 1 base, with 17 bases lying between them. CDR3 amino acids: CASSPGTLQKNTEAFF. The CDR3 DNA reads TGTGCCAGCAGCCCTGGGACACTTCAAAAGAACACTGAAGCTTTCTTT.